The subject of this entry is one T cell receptor (beta chain). Its specificity is unknown. Per germline, CDR1 MDHEN and CDR2 SYDVKM. This CDR3 is 12 amino acids long. With 7 bases removed from V and 0 bases from J, the gap between germline ends came to 4 bases. The entry originates in a study of shared clonotypes between healthy human individuals. How the authors handled the data: Filtering differed since immunoSEQ provided only junctions, with no quality scores. Profiling relied on immunoSEQ multiplex PCR, and the TCRdb table lists in-frame clones only, not all of them. The V and J calls and clone size are taken from that table; D and trimming were inferred from the DNA. The sample records around 750,000 clones, around 74% being singletons. Findings of the study overall: Sampling covered nothing but blood. Tissue TCR repertoires likely differ from those found in blood. When compared with the clonotypes that were shared by all four sorted-subset donors, the non-shared clonotypes turned out to have lower generation probabilities.

Specimen: memory CD4+ T cells sorted from blood. Subset in this sample: CD45RA-negative fraction. The origin of this receptor is a woman under 40 in good health. The gene calls are TRBV28 and TRBJ2-1, with D uncertain. The DNA of the CDR3 is TGTGCCAGCATTGACTCCTACAATGAGCAGTTCTTC. Protein: CASIDSYNEQFF.